This passage covers 16 T cell receptor beta chains from one sample sequenced in a study of T cells after yellow fever vaccination. TCRdb called the 5' RACE reads again in MiXCR, with one record for every CDR3 protein. The table has 300,000 to 400,000 distinct CDR3 sequences, 8% to 10% seen once. Sequences were derived from PBMCs, sampled on the day of the first yellow fever vaccination. The receptors here all came from a man younger than 30 who received the YFV17D yellow fever vaccine.

This clonotype was observed a single time. The chain is built from TRBV6-1 and TRBJ2-7, with 7 positions matching TRBD1. V gave up 6 bases and J gave up 0 bases; unmatched junction bases: 5. CDR1 and CDR2 (germline): MNHNS, SASEGT. The CDR3 spans 14 residues. The CDR3 coding sequence is TGTGCCAGCAGGGCGACAGGGAGCTCCTACGAGCAGTACGTC. Translating it yields CASRATGSSYEQYV.

In DNA form, the CDR3 reads TGTGCCAGCAGCCCCGGACAGACCTCTGGAAACACCATATATTTT. Translating it yields CASSPGQTSGNTIYF. The V and J genes are TRBV7-2 and TRBJ1-3; possible D gene TRBD1, 6 bases. The V gene lost 5 bases and the J gene lost 0 bases, with 11 bases spanning the gap. The CDR3 is 15 amino acids. CDR1 is SGHTA, CDR2 FQGNSA, per germline.

This clonotype was observed a few times. The chain combines TRBV5-1 with TRBJ2-3; tentatively, D is TRBD1 or TRBD2 (5 bases each). Trimming removed 2 bases from V and 4 bases from J, with 8 bases in between. The length of the CDR3 is 13 residues. The V gene's germline CDR1 is SGHRS and CDR2 YFSETQ. In DNA, the CDR3 is TGCGCCAGCAGCTTACCGGGGCCAGATACGCAGTATTTT. This translates into CASSLPGPDTQYF.

V gene TRBV7-9 combines with J gene TRBJ1-1; D not resolved. V lost 5 bases and J lost 8, with 12 bases in between. CDR1 is SEHNR and CDR2 is FQNEAQ in the germline V gene (reference sequence). The CDR3 runs to 12 residues. The CDR3 loop reads CASSTPSAEAFF. The CDR3 DNA reads as TGTGCCAGCAGCACCCCCTCAGCGGAAGCTTTCTTT.

This chain connects TRBV5-1 to TRBJ1-3, with 8 bases lining up with TRBD1. This CDR3 has 15 residues. Trimming took 3 bases from V and 3 from J; bases not matched to a gene: 5. Germline-derived CDR1 and CDR2 are SGHRS and YFSETQ. The CDR3 coding sequence is TGCGCCAGCAGCTCGTCAGACAGGGGTGGAAACACCATATATTTT. Translation gives CASSSSDRGGNTIYF.

The rearrangement joins TRBV6-1 to TRBJ2-1; 8 nucleotides match TRBD2. CDR3 length: 18 residues. Germline trimming cut 5 bases from V and 0 bases from J; bases unmatched to any gene: 12. The V gene's germline CDR1 is MNHNS and CDR2 SASEGT. The CDR3 sequence: CASSLLAGQPSSYNEQFF. In DNA, the CDR3 is TGTGCCAGCAGTCTCCTAGCGGGCCAACCGAGCTCCTACAATGAGCAGTTCTTC.

The rearrangement uses TRBV5-1 and TRBJ2-5; 10 nucleotides agree with TRBD2. The ends lost 0 bases at V and 3 bases at J; junction bases unmatched: 8. CDR3 length: 17 residues. Germline loops: CDR1 SGHRS, CDR2 YFSETQ. CDR3 amino acids: CASSLAVAGGSEETQYF. The CDR3 DNA is TGCGCCAGCAGCTTGGCGGTAGCGGGGGGATCGGAAGAGACCCAGTACTTC.

J is TRBJ2-5 and V is TRBV12-3 or TRBV12-4, with D unclear. This CDR3 has 13 residues. V lost 8 bases and J lost 4, with 14 bases in between. CDR3 amino acids: CASGEWVRETQYF. In nucleotides, the CDR3 is TGTGCCAGCGGGGAATGGGTTCGAGAGACCCAGTACTTC.

The chain recombines TRBV7-9 with TRBJ2-2; D gene ambiguous. This CDR3 is 12 amino acids long. Germline CDR1 is SEHNR and CDR2 is FQNEAQ (reference sequence). Trimming stripped 5 bases from V and 8 bases from J, with 9 bases between. DNA of the CDR3: TGTGCCAGCAGCGAACCCGGGGGGGAGCTGTTTTTT. Translating gives CASSEPGGELFF.

In DNA form, the CDR3 reads TGTGCCAGCAGCGTGGGCTCCGAGCAGTACTTC. Residues: CASSVGSEQYF. The chain couples TRBV7-9 to TRBJ2-7; D is unresolved. The CDR3 sequence is 11 residues long. V was trimmed by 5 bases and J by 6 bases, leaving 8 bases between them. Germline loops: CDR1 SEHNR, CDR2 FQNEAQ (reference sequence).

The table lists this clonotype with a few counts. This chain joins TRBV15 and TRBJ2-3; D not certain. Trimming took 1 base from V and 3 from J, leaving 5 bases between them. Per the germline V gene, CDR1 is LNHNV and CDR2 is YYDKDF (reference sequence). This CDR3 comprises 13 residues. The CDR3 loop reads CATSRVTTDTQYF. In nucleotides, the CDR3 is TGTGCCACCAGCAGAGTGACGACAGATACGCAGTATTTT.

The table lists this clonotype with a few counts. V gene TRBV6-1 combines with J gene TRBJ1-5; 11 nucleotides line up with TRBD1. Germline lookup yields CDR1 MNHNS and CDR2 SASEGT. This CDR3 has 14 residues. Losses at the gene ends were 5 bases for V and 6 bases for J; bases not matched to a gene: 3. CDR3 coding DNA: TGTGCCAGCAGTCGGGACAGGGGGTTTCAGCCCCAGCATTTT. It is translated as CASSRDRGFQPQHF.

This clonotype was seen many times. J is TRBJ2-1 and V is TRBV12-3 or TRBV12-4, with a weak D call TRBD2 (7 bases). The length of the CDR3 is 16 residues. Trimming removed 5 bases at V and 3 bases at J, with 17 bases between. The CDR3 bases are TGTGCCAGCAGTCCCCCTGGGGGCGGGGGCTACAATGAGCAGTTCTTC. Translated, it gives CASSPPGGGGYNEQFF.

The chain uses TRBV20-1 and TRBJ1-2; D is unclear. This CDR3 spans 13 amino acids. Germline V lookup: CDR1 DFQATT, CDR2 SNEGSKA (reference sequence). The germline V and J ends were trimmed by 6 bases and 4 bases, with 15 bases remaining between them. The CDR3 DNA follows: TGCAGTGCCCGTGGGGATGGGTTCTATGGCTACACCTTC. Translation gives CSARGDGFYGYTF.

The rearrangement joins TRBV19 to TRBJ2-1; TRBD1 matches 8 bases. Germline V gives CDR1 LNHDA, CDR2 SQIVND (reference sequence). This CDR3 has 15 amino acids. After removal of 7 bases from V and 7 bases from J, the junction contained 12 bases not matched to a gene. CDR3: CASNLRTGSFNEQFF. The CDR3 DNA follows: TGTGCCAGTAACCTACGGACAGGGAGCTTTAATGAGCAGTTCTTC.

This clonotype has a handful of counts. The rearrangement links TRBV12-3 or TRBV12-4 to TRBJ2-7; D remains ambiguous. This CDR3 comprises 13 residues. V lost 6 bases and J lost 3, with 12 bases in between. The CDR3 region is CASRPRANYEQYF. The CDR3, as DNA: TGTGCCAGCAGGCCCCGGGCCAACTACGAGCAGTACTTC.